The next 2 T cell receptor beta chains were all read from a single sample in a study of CD8 T cells in ankylosing spondylitis. In TCRdb, the 5' RACE reads were re-called with MiXCR into one record per CDR3 protein. Found here are 200,000 to 250,000 distinct CDR3 sequences, over 9.5% of them singletons; the top ten hold 21%. The sample taken for sequencing was blood, either unsorted or a sorted T cell fraction (not recorded which). The receptors shown here come from a male donor with ankylosing spondylitis or in good health (not recorded which).

This clonotype has at least ten counts. V is TRBV20-1 and J is TRBJ2-3; 16 bases are a match to TRBD2. The CDR3 runs 18 residues. Looked up from germline, CDR1 is DFQATT and CDR2 is SNEGSKA (reference sequence). The V gene end was trimmed by 3 bases and the J gene end by 7 bases; junction bases not matched to a gene: 13. CDR3 residues: CSARVPGLAGGPVNTQYF. The DNA for the CDR3 is TGCAGTGCTAGGGTCCCGGGACTAGCGGGGGGGCCCGTGAATACGCAGTATTTT.

This clonotype has at least ten counts. This chain joins TRBV7-2 and TRBJ2-7, with TRBD1 identical over 8 bases. The V and J ends lost 0 bases and 3 bases, in that order; junction bases with no gene match: 1. The V gene's germline CDR1 is SGHTA and CDR2 FQGNSA. The CDR3 length is 14 residues. The CDR3 DNA is TGTGCCAGCAGCTTAGCGACAGGGGACTACGAGCAGTACTTC. It yields the protein CASSLATGDYEQYF.